The present T cell receptor (beta chain) was sequenced within a study of T cell responses to AZD1222 COVID-19 vaccine. Study-level background: Pooling of second doses given at about 4 or about 12 weeks was done.

The CDR3 runs 14 residues. CDR1 SGHVS and CDR2 FNYEAQ come from the germline V gene. V lost 4 bases, J lost 5 bases, and 4 bases stayed unmatched. As for this clone: Its antigen is as yet unknown.

The assay was immunoSEQ multiplex PCR, and TCRdb's table has in-frame clones only and misses some. The sample lists 150,000 to 200,000 clones, 80% to 90% occurring once. Study-wide results and limits: Recipients of two AZD1222 doses showed rising Spike-specific TCR breadth and depth.

This specimen was peripheral blood, taken on day 0 of AZD1222 vaccination. The chain joins TRBV7-6 to TRBJ1-4; 7 nucleotides align to TRBD1. The TCR comes from an adult in good health. CDR3 amino acids: CASSSGRGNEKLFF. CDR3 nucleotide sequence: TGTGCCAGCAGCTCTGGCAGGGGGAATGAAAAACTGTTTTTT.